The rows below give T cell receptor beta chains drawn from one sample of a study of blood T cells in healthy people across ages. TCRdb fed the 5' RACE reads into MiXCR, producing one record per CDR3 protein. Of hundreds of thousands of distinct CDR3 sequences listed, 58% are singletons. The sequenced material came from blood. These receptors originate from a man aged 30-40 years in good health. The CDR3 runs from the conserved cysteine through the conserved F or W. Each record gives: J gene, V gene, D gene, clone size, CDR3 DNA, CDR3 protein. D genes are given only for firm matches. Clone size appears in some rows only: once, few, many, or a class for an expanded clone.

J: TRBJ2-1; V: TRBV7-2; D: TRBD1; size: NA; DNA: TGTGCCAGCGAGACAGGGTCCTACAATGAGCAGTTCTTC; CDR3: CASETGSYNEQFF
J: TRBJ2-1; V: TRBV7-2; D: TRBD1; size: NA; DNA: TGTGCCAGCAGCTTAGTGGGGGACAGGGGGTTCTTC; CDR3: CASSLVGDRGFF
J: TRBJ2-5; V: TRBV3-1; D: NA; size: NA; DNA: TGTGCCAGCAGCCAAGATCTAGAAAGGGGCCAAGAGACCCAGTACTTC; CDR3: CASSQDLERGQETQYF
J: TRBJ2-1; V: TRBV5-1; D: NA; size: NA; DNA: TGCGCCAGCAGCTTCCGACCTAATGAGCAGTTCTTC; CDR3: CASSFRPNEQFF
J: TRBJ2-7; V: TRBV18; D: NA; size: NA; DNA: TGTGCCAGCTCACCGGGGACGGGGGCGGGCTCCGAGCAGTACTTC; CDR3: CASSPGTGAGSEQYF
J: TRBJ2-3; V: TRBV9; D: NA; size: NA; DNA: TGTGCCAGCAGCCCTAGCGGGACAGGGGTAGATACGCAGTATTTT; CDR3: CASSPSGTGVDTQYF
J: TRBJ1-5; V: TRBV7-7; D: NA; size: NA; DNA: TGTGCCAGCAGCTTCCGTTATGACAGCAATCAGCCCCAGCATTTT; CDR3: CASSFRYDSNQPQHF
J: TRBJ2-3; V: TRBV12-3/TRBV12-4; D: TRBD2; size: NA; DNA: TGTGCCACCCAAAGGTCTAGCGGGGGAGTGGTTGATACGCAGTATTTT; CDR3: CATQRSSGGVVDTQYF
J: TRBJ2-3; V: TRBV29-1; D: NA; size: NA; DNA: TGCAGCGTTGTAACGGGAGCAGCAGATACGCAGTATTTT; CDR3: CSVVTGAADTQYF
J: TRBJ2-1; V: TRBV4-1; D: NA; size: NA; DNA: TGCGCCAGCAGCCAAGTTGGTGGGACTCCCTACAATGAGCAGTTCTTC; CDR3: CASSQVGGTPYNEQFF
J: TRBJ2-1; V: TRBV20-1; D: TRBD2; size: NA; DNA: TGCACACTAGCGGGGGGGCCGGATGAGCAGTTCTTC; CDR3: CTLAGGPDEQFF
J: TRBJ2-7; V: TRBV5-1; D: TRBD1; size: few; DNA: TGCGCCAGCAGCTTGAGTCCAGGGGGCGGCGAGCAGTACTTC; CDR3: CASSLSPGGGEQYF
J: TRBJ2-1; V: TRBV6-5; D: NA; size: NA; DNA: TGTGCCAGCAGTTACTCCATTAATTCCTTCACGGGGCAGTTCTTC; CDR3: CASSYSINSFTGQFF
J: TRBJ2-4; V: TRBV20-1; D: NA; size: NA; DNA: TGCAGTGCTCGCGAAGCCGGGACCATGGACATTCAGTACTTC; CDR3: CSAREAGTMDIQYF
J: TRBJ2-1; V: TRBV27; D: TRBD2; size: few; DNA: TGTGCCAGCAGTTTCGGGTGGACGGGACTAGCTACTAGGGAGCAGTTCTTC; CDR3: CASSFGWTGLATREQFF
J: TRBJ1-1; V: TRBV20-1; D: TRBD1; size: NA; DNA: TGCAGTGCGCCGGACAGGGGAACTGAAGCTTTCTTT; CDR3: CSAPDRGTEAFF
J: TRBJ2-7; V: TRBV19; D: TRBD1; size: NA; DNA: TGTGCCAGTAGTGAAGGACAGGGGCTTCTCTACGAGCAGTACTTC; CDR3: CASSEGQGLLYEQYF
J: TRBJ1-2; V: TRBV7-2; D: NA; size: few; DNA: TGTGCCAGCAGCTTAGATCAGCAAAATGGCTACACCTTC; CDR3: CASSLDQQNGYTF
J: TRBJ2-7; V: TRBV29-1; D: NA; size: few; DNA: TGCAGCGGTCTCGTTATGATGGGCGAGCAGTACTTC; CDR3: CSGLVMMGEQYF
J: TRBJ1-2; V: TRBV7-2; D: NA; size: NA; DNA: TGTGCCAGCAGCTCACCGGCGGGCTATGGCTACACCTTC; CDR3: CASSSPAGYGYTF
J: TRBJ1-2; V: TRBV6-2/TRBV6-3; D: NA; size: NA; DNA: TGTGCCAGCAGTCCCGGGACGCGAATTTACTGCTACACCTTC; CDR3: CASSPGTRIYCYTF
J: TRBJ2-1; V: TRBV5-1; D: TRBD2; size: NA; DNA: TGCGCCAGCAGCTTGGGCTCTCTAGCGGGGGGGCGTAATGAGCAGTTCTTC; CDR3: CASSLGSLAGGRNEQFF
J: TRBJ1-2; V: TRBV12-3/TRBV12-4; D: NA; size: few; DNA: TGTGCCAGCAGTTTTGCATTTGGCTACACCTTC; CDR3: CASSFAFGYTF
J: TRBJ1-6; V: TRBV25-1; D: NA; size: few; DNA: TGTGCCAGCAGTGACAGGGGAGGTTCACCCCTCCACTTT; CDR3: CASSDRGGSPLHF
J: TRBJ2-5; V: TRBV29-1; D: NA; size: few; DNA: TGCAGCGTGGCCAGGGGTCGAGAGACCCAGTACTTC; CDR3: CSVARGRETQYF